This TCR beta chain was sequenced for a study of Ad26.COV2.S vaccination and SARS-CoV-2 variants. In the study overall: The trial was COV1001 and the donor's arm was Ad26.COV2.S. The study, taken as a whole, reports: Following vaccination, spike-specific CD8+ and CD4+ T cell responses reportedly exhibited substantial breadth. Total T cell responses may have been underestimated by the TCR breadth and depth analyses.

On this clone itself: Antigen specificity is unknown.

The data were produced by immunoSEQ multiplex PCR, yet TCRdb's version contains in-frame clones alone and is incomplete. The sample includes about 460,000 clones, about nine tenths of them seen just once. Described treatment: 15 to 20 received Ad26.COV2.S at low or high dose, single or two shots; several received placebo; per-sample allocation not given. The study sampled participants on day 63 after the first vaccine or placebo injection. The CDR3 contains 15 residues. Germline V CDR1 and CDR2: KGHSH, LQKENI. Trimming pared 3 bases from V and 7 bases from J, leaving 15 bases between. The sequencing used peripheral blood, collected in a trial of Ad26.COV2.S vaccine versus placebo. This TCR was sampled from a person aged 18-60 years who received the Ad26.COV2.S COVID-19 vaccine or a placebo. The V call is TRBV18, the J call TRBJ1-4, with a weak D call TRBD1 (5 bases). The CDR3 sequence: CASSPRAGPGEKLFF. The CDR3 bases are TGTGCCAGCTCACCCCGAGCAGGGCCGGGTGAAAAACTGTTTTTT.